These T cell receptor beta chains were read from a single sample in a study of OX40 agonist ivuxolimab in advanced cancers. Assay used: immunoSEQ multiplex PCR; TCRdb lists only in-frame clones, some missing. The sample includes about 38,000 clones, roughly 87% of them seen just once. Sequencing was performed on CD4+ or CD8+ T cells sorted from blood, taken in a trial of the OX40 agonist ivuxolimab. The source is an adult with an advanced solid tumor such as melanoma, head and neck, liver or kidney cancer. Each CDR3 is given with its conserved first and last residue. The D gene is left open where the match is weak. Some rows have no size entry. The others give once, few or many, or a class for an expanded clone.

D gene,J gene,V gene,clone size,CDR3 DNA,CDR3 protein
TRBD1,TRBJ2-3,TRBV7-7,-,TGTGCTAGCAGCCCCCGGGACAGGAGTTCAGATACGCAGTATTTT,CASSPRDRSSDTQYF
TRBD2,TRBJ2-7,TRBV9,-,TGTGCCAGCAGCGTAGGCGGGACTAGTGGCGAGCAGTACTTC,CASSVGGTSGEQYF
TRBD1,TRBJ2-7,TRBV25-1,-,TGTGCCAGCAGTCCAGGGGGTCCCTACGAGCAGTACTTC,CASSPGGPYEQYF
TRBD1,TRBJ2-3,TRBV27,-,TGTGCCAGCAGCGACAGGGGGGGAGACACAGATACGCAGTATTTT,CASSDRGGDTDTQYF
TRBD1,TRBJ2-2,TRBV5-4,-,TGTGCCAGCGGGGGACAGGGGGTTTCCGGGGAGCTGTTTTTT,CASGGQGVSGELFF
TRBD1,TRBJ2-3,TRBV7-9,-,TGTGCCAGCAGCTTAGTACCGGGACAGGGGGTATCAGATACGCAGTATTTT,CASSLVPGQGVSDTQYF
TRBD2,TRBJ2-7,TRBV4-2,-,TGTGCCAGCAGCCAAGACCAAAGGCTAGCGGGCCACGAGCAGTACTTC,CASSQDQRLAGHEQYF
TRBD2,TRBJ2-1,TRBV2,-,TGTGCCAGCAGTGAGACTAGCGGTGAGCAGTTCTTC,CASSETSGEQFF
-,TRBJ1-1,TRBV25-1,-,TGTGCCGGCCATGAGGGGTCGTGTAAAATGAACACTGAAGCTTTCTTT,CAGHEGSCKMNTEAFF
-,TRBJ2-7,TRBV2,-,TGTGCCAGCAGTGAAGGTAGCGGACTTATCAGCCCATCCTACGAGCAGTACTTC,CASSEGSGLISPSYEQYF
-,TRBJ2-7,TRBV10-1,-,TGCGCCAGCAGTCCAGGGAACGAGCAGTACTTC,CASSPGNEQYF
-,TRBJ1-1,TRBV27,-,TGTGCCAGCAGTTTAGCCATGAACACTGAAGCTTTCTTT,CASSLAMNTEAFF
-,TRBJ2-5,TRBV5-1,-,TGCGCCAGCAGCTTGGCGGGAGAGACCCAGTACTTC,CASSLAGETQYF
TRBD1,TRBJ1-1,TRBV5-1,-,TGCGCCAGCAGCCTCACAGGGGGCGATAAAGCTTTCTTT,CASSLTGGDKAFF
TRBD1,TRBJ1-5,TRBV5-6,-,TGTGCCAGCAGCTTTGGGACAGGGGCGAGGCCCCAGCATTTT,CASSFGTGARPQHF
TRBD1,TRBJ1-2,TRBV28,few,TGTGCCAGCCAAGGGACAGGGGCACCTTTGGGATATGGCTACACCTTC,CASQGTGAPLGYGYTF
-,TRBJ2-7,TRBV14,large,TGTGCCAGCAGCCTTACAGGGATCGAGCAGTACTTC,CASSLTGIEQYF
-,TRBJ1-6,TRBV7-6,-,TGTGCCAGCAGCTTAGGAGGGGCTAATTCACCCCTCCACTTT,CASSLGGANSPLHF
-,TRBJ1-4,TRBV11-2,-,TGTGCCAGCAGCTTAGCGGGGGAGGAAAAACTGTTTTTT,CASSLAGEEKLFF
-,TRBJ2-4,TRBV6-1,-,TGTGCCAGCAGTGAATTAGGTAGTAGGGCCAAAAACATTCAGTACTTC,CASSELGSRAKNIQYF
-,TRBJ2-6,TRBV9,-,TGTGCCAGCAGCGTAACTGGGGCCAACGTCCTGACTTTC,CASSVTGANVLTF
TRBD2,TRBJ2-3,TRBV7-9,-,TGTGCCAGCAGCTTAAGGACTAGCGGGAGCACAGATACGCAGTATTTT,CASSLRTSGSTDTQYF
TRBD2,TRBJ2-1,TRBV2,-,TGTGCCAGCAGTGAAGTAGCGGGGGGGTTTCGGGAGCAGTTCTTC,CASSEVAGGFREQFF
-,TRBJ1-1,TRBV2,-,TGTGCCAGCAGTGAAGACACCTCGAACACTGAAGCTTTCTTT,CASSEDTSNTEAFF
-,TRBJ2-6,TRBV7-6,-,TGTGCCAGCAGCTTGACAGATGGGGCCAACGTCCTGACTTTC,CASSLTDGANVLTF
-,TRBJ2-1,TRBV2,-,TGTGCCAGCATTGATAGGGATGAGCAGTTCTTC,CASIDRDEQFF
-,TRBJ2-7,TRBV5-1,-,TGCGCCAGCAGCTTTACCCCCAGCAACGAGCAGTACTTC,CASSFTPSNEQYF
TRBD1,TRBJ2-3,TRBV27,-,TGTGCCAGCAGCTACCGTAGGACAGGGCGAACTAGCACAGATACGCAGTATTTT,CASSYRRTGRTSTDTQYF
TRBD2,TRBJ2-5,TRBV5-1,-,TGCGCCAGCAGCTTGGTAGGGAGGGCGGGAGAGACCCAGTACTTC,CASSLVGRAGETQYF
-,TRBJ1-3,TRBV9,-,TGTGCCAGCAGCGTGGGGCAAGGGGTCCCCTCTGGAAACACCATATATTTT,CASSVGQGVPSGNTIYF
-,TRBJ1-3,TRBV6-5,once,TGTGCCAGCAGTCTGGGAGCAGGAAACACCATATATTTT,CASSLGAGNTIYF
-,TRBJ1-4,TRBV4-2,-,TGTGCCAGCAGCCCTGAGACATTGCAAACTAATGAAAAACTGTTTTTT,CASSPETLQTNEKLFF
-,TRBJ2-7,TRBV4-3,-,TGCGCCAGCAGCCAAAGCCGCTCCTCCTACGAGCAGTACTTC,CASSQSRSSYEQYF
TRBD1,TRBJ2-4,TRBV30,-,TGTGCCTGGAGTGTGGGACAGGGTGGGTCGAACATTCAGTACTTC,CAWSVGQGGSNIQYF
TRBD2,TRBJ2-7,TRBV5-4,once,TGTGCCAGCAGTTTAGCGGGGGGGCCCTATCACGAGCAGTACTTC,CASSLAGGPYHEQYF
-,TRBJ2-7,TRBV9,-,TGTGCCAGCAGCGTAGCGGGGGCTGGCGAGCAGTACTTC,CASSVAGAGEQYF
-,TRBJ1-5,TRBV7-6,-,TGTGCCAGCAGCTTGGGCCAGAGGGGCAGCAATCAGCCCCAGCATTTT,CASSLGQRGSNQPQHF
-,TRBJ2-3,TRBV11-2,-,TGTGCCAGCAGTTCGAGACAGGAGAGCACAGATACGCAGTATTTT,CASSSRQESTDTQYF
-,TRBJ2-3,TRBV27,-,TGTGCCAGCAGTTTATACGGGGGGCACACAGATACGCAGTATTTT,CASSLYGGHTDTQYF
-,TRBJ2-7,TRBV7-8,-,TGTGCCAGCAGCTTAGCGCCAGGGGACAACGAGCAGTACTTC,CASSLAPGDNEQYF
TRBD2,TRBJ2-5,TRBV4-3,-,TGCGCCAGCAGCCAAGATAGCGGGGACGTCCAAGAGACCCAGTACTTC,CASSQDSGDVQETQYF
-,TRBJ2-5,TRBV29-1,-,TGCAGCGTGGCTGACAGAGACGAAGAGACCCAGTACTTC,CSVADRDEETQYF
-,TRBJ1-4,TRBV2,-,TGTGCCAGCGTAGACCGACAGGATAATGAAAAACTGTTTTTT,CASVDRQDNEKLFF
-,TRBJ2-7,TRBV6-5,-,TGTGCCAGCAGTTACTCGGGGGAAGACGAGCAGTACTTC,CASSYSGEDEQYF
-,TRBJ2-2,TRBV7-8,once,TGTGCCAGCAGCTTGCCGGGGGACCCCACCGGGGAGCTGTTTTTT,CASSLPGDPTGELFF